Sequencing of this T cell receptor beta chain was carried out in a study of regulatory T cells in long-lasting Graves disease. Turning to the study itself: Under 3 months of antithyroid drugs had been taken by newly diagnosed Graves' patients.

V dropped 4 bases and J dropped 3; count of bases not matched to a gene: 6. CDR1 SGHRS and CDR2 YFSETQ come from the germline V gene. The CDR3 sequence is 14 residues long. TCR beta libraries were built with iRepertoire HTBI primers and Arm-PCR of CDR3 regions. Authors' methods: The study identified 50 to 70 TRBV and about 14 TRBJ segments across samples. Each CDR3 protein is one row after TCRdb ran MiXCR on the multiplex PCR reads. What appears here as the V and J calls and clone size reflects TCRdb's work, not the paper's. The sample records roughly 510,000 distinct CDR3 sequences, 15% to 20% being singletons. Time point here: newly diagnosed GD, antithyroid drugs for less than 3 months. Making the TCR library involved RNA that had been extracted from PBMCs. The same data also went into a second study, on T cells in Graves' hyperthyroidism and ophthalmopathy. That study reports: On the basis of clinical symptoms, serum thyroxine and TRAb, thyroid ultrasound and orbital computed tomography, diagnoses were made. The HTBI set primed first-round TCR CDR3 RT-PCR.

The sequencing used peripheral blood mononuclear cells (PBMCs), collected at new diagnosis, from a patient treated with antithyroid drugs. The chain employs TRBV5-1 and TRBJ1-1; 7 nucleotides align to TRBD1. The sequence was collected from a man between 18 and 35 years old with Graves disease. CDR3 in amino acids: CASSRGQSDTEAFF. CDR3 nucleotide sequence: TGCGCCAGCAGCAGGGGACAGTCGGACACTGAAGCTTTCTTT.